These 20 T cell receptor beta chains share one sample of origin, sequenced in a study of OX40 agonist ivuxolimab in advanced cancers. Clones were sequenced by immunoSEQ multiplex PCR, and TCRdb holds only the in-frame ones, with some missing. The sample has some 35,000 clones, roughly 80% seen once. This specimen was CD4+ or CD8+ T cells sorted from blood, taken in a trial of the OX40 agonist ivuxolimab. Every receptor here comes from an adult with an advanced solid tumor such as melanoma, head and neck, liver or kidney cancer.

This sequence joins TRBV2 and TRBJ2-4; D not resolved. The CDR3 has 11 amino acids. Deletions cut 8 bases from V and 10 bases from J, with 12 bases between. CDR1 is SNHLY, CDR2 FYNNEI, per germline. The CDR3 DNA reads TGTGCCAGCCCGCCGACGGCAATTCAGTACTTC. It yields the protein CASPPTAIQYF.

This chain links TRBV27 with TRBJ2-7; 7 bases line up with TRBD2. The junction had 20 bases not matched to a gene; V was cut back by 5 bases and J by 4 bases. Germline V CDR1 and CDR2: MNHEY, SMNVEV (reference sequence). This CDR3 spans 18 amino acids. Here the CDR3 reads CASSTRRGSVRERYEQYF. CDR3 coding DNA: TGTGCCAGCAGTACCCGCCGGGGTTCCGTGCGGGAGCGATACGAGCAGTACTTC.

This clone has just a few counts. The chain is built from TRBV7-3 and TRBJ1-3; D gene ambiguous. Germline lookup yields CDR1 SGHTA and CDR2 FQGTGA. With 2 bases removed from V and 4 bases from J, the gap between germline ends came to 9 bases. The CDR3 length is 14 residues. The CDR3 here is CASSLGPGGNTIYF. The CDR3 bases are TGTGCCAGCAGCTTAGGTCCCGGGGGAAACACCATATATTTT.

This chain joins TRBV10-3 and TRBJ1-5; D gene ambiguous. The V and J ends lost 3 bases and 1 base respectively, with 16 bases between them. Looked up from germline, CDR1 is ENHRY and CDR2 is SYGVKD. This CDR3 region has 17 residues. The CDR3 nucleotides are TGTGCCATCAGTGACCCCGGGCCCGGGAGGAGCAATCAGCCCCAGCATTTT. It yields the protein CAISDPGPGRSNQPQHF.

This clone has just a few counts. This chain uses TRBV5-1 with TRBJ1-4, with a weak D call TRBD1 (5 bases). This CDR3 is 13 amino acids long. Trimming took off 9 bases at V and 7 bases at J, with 16 bases between the two ends. Germline V gene data show CDR1 as SGHRS and CDR2 as YFSETQ. The CDR3 is CATSSGVGEKLFF. CDR3 in DNA: TGCGCCACCTCATCGGGGGTGGGTGAAAAACTGTTTTTT.

The J gene is TRBJ2-5, the V gene TRBV19; D may be TRBD1 (6 bases). Trimming removed 3 bases from V and 4 bases from J, with 9 bases in between. CDR3 length equals 13 residues. Germline V gene lookup returns CDR1 LNHDA and CDR2 SQIVND (reference sequence). The CDR3 here is CASSMTRGETQYF. The CDR3 coding sequence is TGTGCCAGTAGTATGACCAGGGGAGAGACCCAGTACTTC.

This rearrangement joins TRBV21-1 to TRBJ1-2. TRBV21-1 is designated a pseudogene. The CDR3 spans 14 residues. This CDR3 reads CASSNERTFYGYTF. The CDR3 DNA follows: TGTGCCAGCAGCAATGAACGGACCTTTTATGGCTACACCTTC.

The chain couples TRBV28 to TRBJ2-3; D not certain. CDR1 is MDHEN, CDR2 SYDVKM, per germline. This CDR3 has 13 residues. The V gene lost 6 bases and the J gene lost 0 bases, with 7 bases spanning the gap. The CDR3 DNA reads TGTGCCAGCAGGTTGACAAGCACAGATACGCAGTATTTT. Translating it yields CASRLTSTDTQYF.

This clone was seen only once. The rearrangement joins TRBV19 to TRBJ2-5, with D tentatively TRBD2 (6 bases). Near its end, the DNA agrees better with TRBJ2-7, so the J call may be wrong. CDR1 LNHDA and CDR2 SQIVND come from the germline V gene (reference sequence). This CDR3 is 14 amino acids long. The CDR3 DNA sequence: TGTGCCAGTAGTATTTCGGGACTTTCCTACGAGCAGTACTTC. Protein sequence: CASSISGLSYEQYF.

The chain couples TRBV2 to TRBJ2-6; D possibly matches TRBD1 or TRBD2 (5 bases each). The germline V and J ends were trimmed by 8 bases and 1 base, with 15 bases remaining between them. The CDR3 consists of 16 residues. CDR1 and CDR2 (germline): SNHLY, FYNNEI. The CDR3 DNA is TGTGCCAGCCTACAGGACTCAGGGTCTGGGGCCAACGTCCTGACTTTC. It translates to CASLQDSGSGANVLTF.

Note on this clone: Other DNA sequences of this sample code for an identical CDR3. The chain is built from TRBV15 and TRBJ1-3; the D is unclear. The CDR3 length is 14 residues. CDR1 LNHNV and CDR2 YYDKDF come from the germline V gene (reference sequence). The V end lost 1 base, the J end lost 0 bases, and 4 bases lay between the germline ends. The chain's CDR3 is CATSRAGSGNTIYF. Here the CDR3 DNA reads TGTGCCACCAGCAGAGCTGGCTCTGGAAACACCATATATTTT.

V is TRBV18 and J is TRBJ1-3; TRBD1 matches at 10 bases. CDR1 KGHSH and CDR2 LQKENI come from the germline V gene. The CDR3 spans 15 residues. V lost 3 bases and J lost 5; bases outside the gene matches: 4. CDR3 region: CASSPTGGGRNTIYF. In DNA form, the CDR3 reads TGTGCCAGCTCACCGACAGGGGGCGGAAGAAACACCATATATTTT.

This clone was seen a single time. The rearrangement links TRBV2 to TRBJ2-5, with a possible D match to TRBD1 (6 bases). The CDR3 has 13 residues. The germline CDR1 and CDR2 sequences are SNHLY and FYNNEI. V was shortened by 6 bases and J by 2 bases, with 10 bases between the two germline ends. The CDR3 bases are TGTGCCAGCAGGTGGACAGTACAAGAGACCCAGTACTTC. Its protein is CASRWTVQETQYF. Full variable domain (rest looked up from reference TRBV2 and TRBJ2-5): EPEVTQTPSHQVTQMGQEVILRCVPISNHLYFYWYRQILGQKVEFLVSFYNNEISEKSEIFDDQFSVERPDGSNFTLKIRSTKLEDSAMYFCASRWTVQETQYFGPGTRLLVL.

This chain uses TRBV10-3 with TRBJ2-2, with a tentative D call TRBD2 (6 bases). Germline values: CDR1 ENHRY, CDR2 SYGVKD. The CDR3 spans 13 residues. Trimming shortened V by 4 bases and J by 5 bases, and 8 bases separated the two germline ends. CDR3 sequence (DNA): TGTGCCATCAGTGCCGGGGGAACCGGGGAGCTGTTTTTT. It specifies CAISAGGTGELFF.

V and J are TRBV5-1 and TRBJ1-2, with TRBD1 as a possible D gene (5 bases). The CDR3 consists of 12 residues. Germline CDR1 reads SGHRS; CDR2 reads YFSETQ. Deletions cut 5 bases from V and 5 bases from J, with 10 bases between. CDR3 sequence (DNA): TGCGCCAGCAGGGAAGCAGGGTATGGCTACACCTTC. It codes for CASREAGYGYTF.

The gene calls are TRBV7-3 and TRBJ2-1; D gene uncertain. The CDR3 has 14 amino acids. Trimming took off 0 bases at V and 2 bases at J, with 5 bases between the two ends. The germline gives CDR1 SGHTA, CDR2 FQGTGA. The DNA for the CDR3 is TGTGCCAGCAGCTTAACGGACCCCTACAATGAGCAGTTCTTC. It specifies CASSLTDPYNEQFF.

This chain connects TRBV7-6 to TRBJ2-3; no firm D call. The CDR3 runs 12 residues. V lost 2 bases to trimming and J lost 6 bases, with 6 bases between them. Germline CDR1 is SGHVS and CDR2 is FNYEAQ. The CDR3 reads CASSLMWDTQYF. CDR3 DNA sequence: TGTGCCAGCAGCTTAATGTGGGATACGCAGTATTTT.

V usage is TRBV29-1 and J usage is TRBJ1-1, with D perhaps matching TRBD1 (5 bases). V shed 8 bases and J shed 4 bases, with 11 bases lying between them. Germline V gene sequence: CDR1 SQVTM, CDR2 ANQGSEA. This CDR3 comprises 11 residues. The CDR3 loop is CSITQGTEAFF. The CDR3 DNA sequence: TGCAGCATAACCCAGGGCACTGAAGCTTTCTTT.

The CDR3 spells CASSWMTGDDTGELFF. CDR3 nucleotides: TGTGCCAGCAGCTGGATGACAGGGGATGACACCGGGGAGCTGTTTTTT. V gene TRBV7-2 combines with J gene TRBJ2-2, with 8 bases fitting TRBD1. V dropped 4 bases and J dropped 3; count of bases not matched to a gene: 7. This CDR3 region has 16 residues. CDR1 is SGHTA, CDR2 FQGNSA, per germline.

This clone was picked up one time. The chain is built from TRBV18 and TRBJ1-2; possibly TRBD1 for D (6 bases). The CDR3 runs to 15 residues. Germline V CDR1 and CDR2: KGHSH, LQKENI. With 2 bases removed from V and 2 bases from J, the gap between germline ends came to 12 bases. The CDR3 is CASSPKRTENYGYTF. CDR3 sequence (DNA): TGTGCCAGCTCACCAAAGCGGACAGAGAACTATGGCTACACCTTC. Complete variable domain (other parts from reference TRBV18 and TRBJ1-2): NAGVMQNPRHLVRRRGQEARLRCSPMKGHSHVYWYRQLPEEGLKFMVYLQKENIIDESGMPKERFSAEFPKEGPSILRIQQVVRGDSAAYFCASSPKRTENYGYTFGSGTRLTVV.